The 23 T cell receptor beta chains below all came from one sample that was sequenced in a study of T-cell reconstitution after alpha-beta-depleted transplantation in children. Molecular barcoding with unique molecular identifiers was used for the TCRbeta library. MiXCR was run by TCRdb on the PCR reads, yielding one entry per CDR3 protein. The sample consists of 500,000 to 750,000 distinct CDR3 sequences, 27% of them appearing once. The material was PBMCs, obtained before TCRalphabeta/CD19-depleted stem cell transplant. All receptors derive from a boy younger than two with Wiskott-Aldrich syndrome, due to receive a stem cell transplant.

The chain uses TRBV12-3 or TRBV12-4 and TRBJ2-7; weak D call: TRBD1 (6 bases). The CDR3 contains 14 residues. The V end was cut by 3 bases, the J end by 1 base, with 10 bases between. CDR3 residues: CASSFDRLSYEQYF. The CDR3 nucleotides are TGTGCCAGCAGTTTCGACAGGTTGTCCTACGAGCAGTACTTC.

This clonotype was recorded a few times. The chain is built from TRBV28 and TRBJ2-1, with a tentative D call TRBD1 (8 bases). Germline assignment: CDR1 MDHEN and CDR2 SYDVKM. V gave up 3 bases and J gave up 1 base, with 25 bases separating them. CDR3 length: 20 amino acids. The DNA of the CDR3 is TGTGCCAGCAGTTTCCGACAGGGGAGGGTCTCCCCTTATTCCTACAATGAGCAGTTCTTC. Translating it yields CASSFRQGRVSPYSYNEQFF.

V gene TRBV15 combines with J gene TRBJ1-2, with 9 nucleotides matching TRBD1. Germline V gives CDR1 LNHNV, CDR2 YYDKDF (reference sequence). With 2 bases clipped from V and 7 bases from J, the junction kept 5 bases outside the gene matches. This CDR3 is built from 14 residues. The CDR3 nucleotides read TGTGCCACCAGCAGAACTACAGGGGGCTTTGGCTACACCTTC. This gives the protein CATSRTTGGFGYTF.

This chain uses TRBV12-3 or TRBV12-4 with TRBJ2-7; possibly TRBD2 for D (6 bases). This CDR3 has 12 residues. V was cut by 4 bases and J by 5 bases, with 9 bases left in between. The CDR3 here is CASSSPGDEQYF. The DNA for the CDR3 is TGTGCCAGCAGTTCCCCGGGAGACGAGCAGTACTTC.

V is TRBV2 and J is TRBJ2-1; 10 nucleotides match TRBD2. Germline trimming cut 2 bases from V and 5 bases from J; bases unmatched to any gene: 0. The CDR3 runs to 14 residues. Germline V gives CDR1 SNHLY, CDR2 FYNNEI. CDR3 sequence reads: CASSELAGDNEQFF. The CDR3 region has the DNA TGTGCCAGCAGTGAACTAGCGGGAGACAATGAGCAGTTCTTC.

V is TRBV12-3 or TRBV12-4 and J is TRBJ1-2, with D perhaps matching TRBD1 (6 bases). Trimming left V 6 bases short and J 5 bases short, with 19 bases between. The CDR3 is made up of 15 amino acids. The CDR3 DNA reads TGTGCCAGCAGGCCCCACCGGGGGCTGGGGTATGGCTACACCTTC. This gives the protein CASRPHRGLGYGYTF.

V usage is TRBV7-6 and J usage is TRBJ2-7, with D perhaps matching TRBD2 (6 bases). Per the germline V gene, CDR1 is SGHVS and CDR2 is FNYEAQ. The V and J ends lost 5 bases and 0 bases respectively, with 14 bases between them. The CDR3 extends over 15 amino acids. DNA for the CDR3: TGTGCCAGCAGCCCCCTTATGGGGGGCTCCTACGAGCAGTACTTC. Residues: CASSPLMGGSYEQYF. The whole variable domain, filled in from reference TRBV7-6 and TRBJ2-7, reads GAGVSQSPRYKVTKRGQDVALRCDPISGHVSLYWYRQALGQGPEFLTYFNYEAQQDKSGLPNDRFSAERPEGSISTLTIQRTEQRDSAMYRCASSPLMGGSYEQYFGPGTRLTVT.

The chain recombines TRBV19 with TRBJ2-2; TRBD1 is a possible D gene (6 bases). Trimming shortened V by 1 base and J by 1 base, and 7 bases separated the two germline ends. Per germline, CDR1 LNHDA and CDR2 SQIVND (reference sequence). The CDR3 covers 15 residues. CDR3 loop: CASSIVQGNTGELFF. CDR3 sequence (DNA): TGTGCCAGTAGTATAGTACAGGGGAACACCGGGGAGCTGTTTTTT.

The chain is built from TRBV7-2 and TRBJ1-2; possibly TRBD1 for D (6 bases). Trimming stripped 4 bases from V and 2 bases from J, with 11 bases between. In germline, CDR1 is SGHTA, CDR2 FQGNSA. This CDR3 has 14 amino acids. CDR3 sequence: CASSSRQENYGYTF. The CDR3 coding sequence is TGTGCCAGCAGCTCGAGACAGGAAAACTATGGCTACACCTTC.

This clonotype was counted once. The chain carries TRBV20-1 and TRBJ2-1, with 7 bases lining up with TRBD2. Looked up from germline, CDR1 is DFQATT and CDR2 is SNEGSKA (reference sequence). V lost 3 bases to trimming and J lost 2 bases; unmatched junction nucleotides: 4. The CDR3 has 14 residues. Here the CDR3 DNA reads TGCAGTGCTAGTCGAGCGGGGCCCTACAATGAGCAGTTCTTC. Translation: CSASRAGPYNEQFF.

The chain carries TRBV5-1 and TRBJ2-5; 12 bases are shared with TRBD1. The germline gives CDR1 SGHRS, CDR2 YFSETQ. The length of the CDR3 is 15 residues. V was clipped by 2 bases and J by 4 bases; unmatched bases: 3. The CDR3 DNA follows: TGCGCCAGCAGCTTCGGGACAGGGGGCGCAGAGACCCAGTACTTC. This encodes CASSFGTGGAETQYF.

The J gene is TRBJ2-7, the V gene TRBV3-1; 10 positions match TRBD1. J was trimmed by 3 bases and V by 1 base; bases with no gene match: 6. The CDR3 contains 16 residues. The V gene's germline CDR1 is LGHDT and CDR2 YNNKEL (reference sequence). In DNA form, the CDR3 reads TGTGCCAGCAGCCAAGCCGCGCGGGACAGGGGCTACGAGCAGTACTTC. Its protein product is CASSQAARDRGYEQYF.

V gene TRBV6-1 combines with J gene TRBJ2-6; weak D call: TRBD2 (6 bases). The V gene's germline CDR1 is MNHNS and CDR2 SASEGT. Trimming took off 8 bases at V and 1 base at J, with 12 bases between the two ends. This CDR3 has 15 residues. CDR3 in amino acids: CASSWGVSGANVLTF. CDR3 in DNA: TGTGCCAGCTCCTGGGGGGTTTCTGGGGCCAACGTCCTGACTTTC.

J is TRBJ2-1 and V is TRBV20-1; 8 bases line up with TRBD2. The CDR3 totals 16 residues. V lost 1 base and J lost 4; bases outside the gene matches: 9. Per the germline V gene, CDR1 is DFQATT and CDR2 is SNEGSKA (reference sequence). The CDR3 coding sequence is TGCAGTGCTAGAGGTAGCGGGACTAGATCTTACAATGAGCAGTTCTTC. It yields the protein CSARGSGTRSYNEQFF.

This clonotype was seen only a few times. The chain's CDR3 is CASSLQSDPTNYGYTF. Written as DNA, the CDR3 is TGTGCCAGCAGTCTCCAGTCAGACCCTACTAACTATGGCTACACCTTC. The chain uses TRBV12-3 or TRBV12-4 and TRBJ1-2; D remains unclear. V gave up 5 bases and J gave up 0 bases, with 16 bases separating them. The CDR3 length is 16 residues.

V and J are TRBV7-8 and TRBJ2-5; D is perhaps TRBD2 (5 bases). The CDR3 loop spans 16 amino acids. Germline V lookup: CDR1 SGHVS, CDR2 FQNEAQ. Trimming removed 3 bases at V and 2 bases at J, with 16 bases between. CDR3 sequence: CASSFWIDGGQETQYF. The CDR3 DNA reads TGTGCCAGCAGCTTCTGGATCGACGGAGGACAAGAGACCCAGTACTTC.

V is TRBV20-1 and J is TRBJ2-5; weak D call: TRBD1 (5 bases). V lost 2 bases, J lost 1 base, and 8 bases lay in between. Germline V gene sequence: CDR1 DFQATT, CDR2 SNEGSKA (reference sequence). The CDR3 loop spans 13 amino acids. This CDR3 reads CSARSTAQETQYF. Written as DNA, the CDR3 is TGCAGTGCTAGATCGACAGCCCAAGAGACCCAGTACTTC.

This clonotype was counted between two and nine times. CDR3 DNA: TGCGCCAGCAGCCGACTAGCGGACAATGAGCAGTTCTTC. Its protein is CASSRLADNEQFF. The chain is built from TRBV5-1 and TRBJ2-1; 9 bases match TRBD2. CDR1 is SGHRS and CDR2 is YFSETQ in the germline V gene. The CDR3 sequence is 13 residues long. Trimming took 4 bases from V and 5 from J; bases not matched to a gene: 1.

The genes are TRBV24-1 and TRBJ2-2; TRBD1 aligns across 12 bases. The J segment lost 7 bases and the V segment lost 2 bases, leaving 4 bases of the junction unmatched. CDR3 size: 16 residues. The germline CDR1 and CDR2 sequences are KGHDR and SFDVKD. For the CDR3, the DNA is TGTGCCACCAGTGATTCCCGGGACAGGGGGCGCGGGGAGCTGTTTTTT. It yields the protein CATSDSRDRGRGELFF.

The V and J genes are TRBV20-1 and TRBJ1-4, with 9 positions matching TRBD1. Germline loops: CDR1 DFQATT, CDR2 SNEGSKA (reference sequence). CDR3 size: 13 residues. The CDR3 protein is CRERDRENEKLFF. In DNA form, the CDR3 reads TGCAGGGAGAGGGACAGGGAAAATGAAAAACTGTTTTTT.

The table lists this clonotype with a few counts. The chain is built from TRBV28 and TRBJ2-2; 9 bases agree with TRBD2. Germline lookup yields CDR1 MDHEN and CDR2 SYDVKM. V lost 6 bases and J lost 4; bases outside the gene matches: 15. The CDR3 runs 18 residues. The CDR3, as DNA: TGTGCCAGCAGCGAGCCCAGTGGCGGGAGGGCGCTCACCGGGGAGCTGTTTTTT. Its translation is CASSEPSGGRALTGELFF. Full variable domain (rest looked up from reference TRBV28 and TRBJ2-2): DVKVTQSSRYLVKRTGEKVFLECVQDMDHENMFWYRQDPGLGLRLIYFSYDVKMKEKGDIPEGYSVSREKKERFSLILESASTNQTSMYLCASSEPSGGRALTGELFFGEGSRLTVL.

Only a few counts were recorded for this clonotype. For the CDR3, the DNA is TGTGCCAGCAGCAACCGGGACATGCTTGTATTCTCCACCTTC. Translated: CASSNRDMLVFSTF. This chain joins TRBV5-6 and TRBJ1-2; the D gene is possibly TRBD1 (6 bases). The CDR3 totals 14 residues. Germline V gene sequence: CDR1 SGHDT, CDR2 YYEEEE. V was pared by 4 bases and J by 13 bases, with 23 bases between.

The chain couples TRBV5-1 to TRBJ1-4; no definite D call. With 4 bases removed from V and 8 bases from J, the gap between germline ends came to 15 bases. The CDR3 runs to 14 residues. In germline, CDR1 is SGHRS, CDR2 YFSETQ. CDR3 loop: CASSTTGGEEKLFF. The DNA for the CDR3 is TGCGCCAGCAGCACCACTGGCGGGGAGGAAAAACTGTTTTTT.